This TCR beta chain was recovered during a study of T cell repertoires in cytomegalovirus infection. Overall study context: Through public TCR beta signatures, both CMV infection and matching HLA type were indicated.

The study's findings and limits: Public TCR beta family frequency separated CMV-and-HLA carriers, including in an independent cohort. Dominant in the ex vivo response were TCR beta clonotypes restricted by HLA-C and specific for CMV.

A note on this clonotype: Its target is not known.

V lost 6 bases to trimming and J lost 3 bases, with 17 bases between them. Germline loops: CDR1 MNHEY, CDR2 SVGAGI. This CDR3 region has 15 residues. TCRdb used MiXCR to reprocess the reads, holding one entry per CDR3 protein. The sample has fewer than 550,000 distinct CDR3 sequences; roughly 31% are singletons. This TCR derives from a human donor in good health (CMV status not recorded). Some clones in this sample may be carry-over from other donors' samples. The gene calls are TRBV6-5 and TRBJ1-1; a weak D match, TRBD1 (5 bases). The specimen was PBMCs. CDR3 amino acids: CASSARQKRDTEAFF. CDR3 bases: TGTGCCAGCAGCGCCCGACAGAAAAGGGACACTGAAGCTTTCTTT.